These 30 T cell receptor beta chains were all obtained from the same sample, sequenced in a study of blood T cell repertoires in COVID-19. Assay: immunoSEQ multiplex PCR; the TCRdb copy retains only in-frame clones and omits some. The data contain about half a million clones, less than 90% of them singletons. Sample: PBMCs or T cells enriched from blood (not recorded which). Every receptor here comes from a woman aged 55 to 70 who had recovered from COVID-19.

This clone has more than one count but fewer than ten. The V gene is TRBV27, the J gene TRBJ1-6; tentative D call: TRBD1 (6 bases). The CDR3 is made up of 14 amino acids. From germline, CDR1 is MNHEY and CDR2 SMNVEV (reference sequence). Trimming shortened V by 3 bases and J by 6 bases, and 9 bases separated the two germline ends. The CDR3 here is CASSFIQGNSPLHF. CDR3 sequence (DNA): TGTGCCAGCAGTTTTATACAGGGTAATTCACCCCTCCACTTT.

The chain links TRBV7-9 to TRBJ2-2, with 10 nucleotides matching TRBD1. V was pared by 4 bases and J by 6 bases, with 5 bases of the junction left unmatched. The CDR3 consists of 15 residues. Germline CDR1 reads SEHNR; CDR2 reads FQNEAQ (reference sequence). CDR3 amino acids: CASSYGQGEAGELFF. The CDR3 DNA reads as TGTGCCAGCAGCTATGGACAGGGGGAGGCCGGGGAGCTGTTTTTT.

The chain links TRBV2 to TRBJ1-5; D gene ambiguous. Per the germline V gene, CDR1 is SNHLY and CDR2 is FYNNEI. CDR3 size: 13 residues. The V and J ends lost 6 bases and 0 bases respectively, with 6 bases between them. The CDR3 loop reads CASSLNSNQPQHF. CDR3 nucleotides: TGTGCCAGCAGCCTTAATAGCAATCAGCCCCAGCATTTT.

The chain is built from TRBV5-1 and TRBJ2-2; D perhaps matches TRBD1 (5 bases). This CDR3 is 15 amino acids long. Germline V CDR1 and CDR2: SGHRS, YFSETQ. Trimming pared 0 bases from V and 3 bases from J, leaving 9 bases between. In DNA, the CDR3 is TGCGCCAGCAGCTTGGGACAGAAAGACACCGGGGAGCTGTTTTTT. Residues: CASSLGQKDTGELFF.

The chain couples TRBV7-6 to TRBJ2-3; D might be TRBD1 (6 bases). The CDR3 runs to 15 residues. The ends were cut back, 1 base at V and 4 bases at J, with 12 bases in the middle. Germline lookup yields CDR1 SGHVS and CDR2 FNYEAQ. This CDR3 reads CASSLVGTTPDTQYF. In DNA form, the CDR3 reads TGTGCCAGCAGCTTAGTTGGGACAACTCCAGATACGCAGTATTTT.

The rearrangement links TRBV11-2 to TRBJ2-7, with D tentatively TRBD1 (8 bases). V lost 4 bases, J lost 3 bases, and 16 bases lay in between. Germline CDR1 reads SGHAT; CDR2 reads FQNNGV. This CDR3 is built from 15 residues. The CDR3 sequence: CASSSRQGRVYEQYF. The DNA for the CDR3 is TGTGCCAGCAGCTCACGACAGGGGAGGGTCTACGAGCAGTACTTC.

This chain links TRBV9 with TRBJ1-5; 11 bases are shared with TRBD1. Germline CDR1 is SGDLS and CDR2 is YYNGEE. The CDR3 is 15 amino acids. With V trimmed by 4 bases and J by 3 bases, 3 bases remained unmatched. The CDR3 DNA reads TGTGCCAGCAGCAGGACAGGGGGCTCCAATCAGCCCCAGCATTTT. Residues: CASSRTGGSNQPQHF.

This sequence joins TRBV24-1 and TRBJ2-7, with 8 bases aligning to TRBD1. Germline assignment: CDR1 KGHDR and CDR2 SFDVKD. There are 12 residues in the CDR3. Trimming cost V 3 bases and J 10 bases; bases outside gene matches: 4. CDR3 in DNA: TGTGCCACCAGTGATGGGGACAGGTTCCAGTACTTC. It codes for CATSDGDRFQYF.

A few counts support this clone. J is TRBJ1-2 and V is TRBV7-9; 9 nucleotides agree with TRBD1. J gave up 5 bases and V 6 bases, and 4 bases lay outside the gene matches. The CDR3 has 13 amino acids. The germline V gene encodes CDR1 SEHNR and CDR2 FQNEAQ (reference sequence). CDR3 sequence (DNA): TGTGCCAGCAGATCGACAGGGGGGTATGGCTACACCTTC. Encoded protein: CASRSTGGYGYTF.

The chain employs TRBV3-1 (or the pseudogene TRBV3-2) and TRBJ1-1; 7 bases are shared with TRBD1. Germline values: CDR1 LGHDT, CDR2 YNNKEL (reference sequence). CDR3 length equals 13 residues. Trimming took 8 bases from V and 3 from J; bases not matched to a gene: 6. Here the CDR3 reads CASRDRVYTEAFF. The DNA of the CDR3 is TGTGCCAGCCGGGACAGAGTATACACTGAAGCTTTCTTT.

This clone was seen once. V is TRBV5-1 and J is TRBJ2-3; TRBD2 aligns across 9 bases. The CDR3 length is 16 residues. Trimming took 0 bases from V and 6 from J; bases not matched to a gene: 8. Per the germline V gene, CDR1 is SGHRS and CDR2 is YFSETQ. CDR3 sequence: CASSLVGGGARDTQYF. As DNA, the CDR3 is TGCGCCAGCAGCTTGGTTGGCGGGGGGGCGAGGGATACGCAGTATTTT.

The chain couples TRBV28 to TRBJ2-5; 7 bases align to TRBD2. The CDR3 is made up of 14 amino acids. J lost 1 base, V lost 3 bases, and 2 bases had no gene match. The germline CDR1 and CDR2 sequences are MDHEN and SYDVKM. CDR3 protein: CASSLSGIQETQYF. CDR3 coding DNA: TGTGCCAGCAGTTTGAGCGGGATCCAAGAGACCCAGTACTTC.

The chain recombines TRBV6-5 with TRBJ1-1, with D possibly matching TRBD1 (6 bases). V lost 4 bases and J 4 bases, leaving 16 bases between the germline ends. The CDR3 is 15 amino acids. The germline V gene has CDR1 MNHEY and CDR2 SVGAGI. The CDR3: CASSSPRQGLTEAFF. CDR3 nucleotides: TGTGCCAGCAGTTCCCCCCGGCAGGGGCTCACTGAAGCTTTCTTT.

The gene calls are TRBV12-3 or TRBV12-4 and TRBJ2-6, with unresolved D. The CDR3 spans 13 residues. V was trimmed by 6 bases and J by 13 bases, leaving 16 bases between them. CDR3 region: CASSSNIHGVLTF. In DNA form, the CDR3 reads TGTGCCAGCAGCTCGAACATCCACGGGGTCCTGACTTTC.

The V and J genes are TRBV30 and TRBJ1-2; 7 bases align to TRBD1. The CDR3 contains 15 residues. The germline V gene has CDR1 GTSNPN and CDR2 SVGIG (reference sequence). J was trimmed by 7 bases and V by 3 bases; bases with no gene match: 14. The CDR3 nucleotides read TGTGCCTGGAGAGAACTCGACAGGGCTAAGGGTGGCTACACCTTC. It specifies CAWRELDRAKGGYTF.

The rearrangement links TRBV20-1 to TRBJ2-7; no definite D call. Germline V gene sequence: CDR1 DFQATT, CDR2 SNEGSKA (reference sequence). The CDR3 spans 12 residues. The germline V and J ends were trimmed by 3 bases and 2 bases, with 8 bases remaining between them. The DNA for the CDR3 is TGCAGTGCTAGTTTGGGCCCCTACGAGCAGTACTTC. This encodes CSASLGPYEQYF.

V usage is TRBV14 and J usage is TRBJ1-3; D is possibly TRBD1 (6 bases). This CDR3 spans 16 amino acids. Germline V lookup: CDR1 SGHDN, CDR2 FVKESK. V gave up 6 bases and J gave up 0 bases, with 15 bases separating them. The CDR3 bases are TGTGCCAGCAGTCAAACTGACAGGAGCTCTGGAAACACCATATATTTT. This codes for CASSQTDRSSGNTIYF.

This chain links TRBV30 with TRBJ1-5, with TRBD1 identical over 8 bases. The V and J ends lost 3 bases and 2 bases, in that order; junction bases with no gene match: 6. Germline V CDR1 and CDR2: GTSNPN, SVGIG (reference sequence). The CDR3 has 15 residues. This CDR3 reads CAWSSGQGGNQPQHF. CDR3 in DNA: TGTGCCTGGAGCTCCGGACAGGGTGGCAATCAGCCCCAGCATTTT.

This rearrangement joins TRBV18 to TRBJ1-1; maybe TRBD1 (6 bases). The CDR3 spans 14 residues. Germline loops: CDR1 KGHSH, CDR2 LQKENI. V shed 2 bases and J shed 6 bases, with 13 bases lying between them. Here the CDR3 DNA reads TGTGCCAGCTCACCAGGGGGCGGATTCGCTGAAGCTTTCTTT. It is translated as CASSPGGGFAEAFF.

The V and J genes are TRBV5-1 and TRBJ1-1; D gene ambiguous. With 0 bases removed from V and 3 bases from J, the gap between germline ends came to 9 bases. CDR1 SGHRS and CDR2 YFSETQ come from the germline V gene. CDR3 size: 14 residues. CDR3 sequence reads: CASSLVPADTEAFF. Written as DNA, the CDR3 is TGCGCCAGCAGCTTGGTCCCCGCGGACACTGAAGCTTTCTTT.

Concerning this clone itself: Other DNA sequences from this sample encode an identical CDR3 as well. V is TRBV11-3 and J is TRBJ1-3; D remains ambiguous. The CDR3 consists of 14 residues. V lost 0 bases and J 0 bases, leaving 3 bases between the germline ends. The germline V gene encodes CDR1 SGHNT and CDR2 YENEEA. The CDR3 region is CASSLDRSGNTIYF. CDR3 coding DNA: TGTGCCAGCAGCTTAGACCGCTCTGGAAACACCATATATTTT.

The chain combines TRBV5-6 with TRBJ2-7, with D unclear. CDR3 length: 16 amino acids. Trimming took 2 bases from V and 5 from J, leaving 20 bases between them. Germline V gives CDR1 SGHDT, CDR2 YYEEEE. The CDR3 sequence: CASSFPTNDGSDEQYF. The CDR3 DNA reads TGTGCCAGCAGCTTCCCAACCAATGACGGGTCGGACGAGCAGTACTTC.

This chain uses TRBV11-2 with TRBJ2-3; D remains unclear. CDR3 length: 14 residues. Trimming shortened V by 5 bases and J by 4 bases, and 13 bases separated the two germline ends. Germline V gene sequence: CDR1 SGHAT, CDR2 FQNNGV. CDR3 in DNA: TGTGCCAGCAGCCCACTACGGGTACCAGATACGCAGTATTTT. Translation gives CASSPLRVPDTQYF.

The chain recombines TRBV6-1 with TRBJ2-7; D not certain. Trimming removed 1 base from V and 0 bases from J, with 7 bases in between. The CDR3 extends over 14 amino acids. Germline V gives CDR1 MNHNS, CDR2 SASEGT. CDR3 residues: CASSEGGLSYEQYF. CDR3 coding DNA: TGTGCCAGCAGTGAAGGCGGTCTCTCCTACGAGCAGTACTTC.

The chain links TRBV3-1 (or the pseudogene TRBV3-2) to TRBJ2-3, with 8 positions matching TRBD2. Trimming took 10 bases from V and 4 from J; bases not matched to a gene: 13. Per the germline V gene, CDR1 is LGHDT and CDR2 is YNNKEL (reference sequence). The CDR3 totals 15 residues. The DNA of the CDR3 is TGTGCCATTGGGGATCGGGGGGGCTTGGCAGATACGCAGTATTTT. Translation gives CAIGDRGGLADTQYF.

The chain is built from TRBV7-9 and TRBJ1-2, with a tentative D call TRBD1 (5 bases). The CDR3 covers 17 residues. V lost 3 bases, J lost 7 bases, and 24 bases lay in between. Germline assignment: CDR1 SEHNR and CDR2 FQNEAQ (reference sequence). The DNA for the CDR3 is TGTGCCAGCAGCTTGGTTGTCGGGGGACTAACCCCCGGTGGCTACACCTTC. Protein: CASSLVVGGLTPGGYTF.

The J gene is TRBJ1-1, the V gene TRBV3-1 (or the pseudogene TRBV3-2), with TRBD1 identical over 10 bases. V was clipped by 0 bases and J by 4 bases; unmatched bases: 8. Germline CDR1 LGHDT, CDR2 YNNKEL (reference sequence). The CDR3 totals 17 residues. The CDR3 nucleotides read TGTGCCAGCAGCCAAGACCCCCCGGGACAGGGGACCACTGAAGCTTTCTTT. This encodes CASSQDPPGQGTTEAFF.

This rearrangement joins TRBV5-4 to TRBJ2-7; 14 bases are a match to TRBD2. V dropped 4 bases and J dropped 5; count of bases not matched to a gene: 14. CDR1 and CDR2 from the germline V gene are SGHNT and YYREEE (reference sequence). The CDR3 has 18 residues. CDR3 in amino acids: CASSHGDKGLAGANEQYV. DNA of the CDR3: TGTGCCAGCAGCCATGGAGATAAGGGACTAGCGGGGGCCAACGAGCAGTACGTC.

The chain uses TRBV5-4 and TRBJ2-3; 10 bases are shared with TRBD2. Germline-derived CDR1 and CDR2 are SGHNT and YYREEE (reference sequence). Germline trimming cut 6 bases from V and 4 bases from J; bases unmatched to any gene: 8. There are 15 residues in the CDR3. Here the CDR3 DNA reads TGTGCCAGCACCAGCGGGGGGGGTTCGGCAGATACGCAGTATTTT. Amino acids: CASTSGGGSADTQYF.

The CDR3 here is CASSTTQGNYGYTF. The CDR3 coding sequence is TGTGCCAGCAGTACGACACAGGGGAACTATGGCTACACCTTC. The gene calls are TRBV2 and TRBJ1-2; TRBD1 matches 7 bases. Germline CDR1 SNHLY, CDR2 FYNNEI. The CDR3 covers 14 residues. The ends lost 5 bases at V and 2 bases at J; junction bases unmatched: 5. The full variable domain, its missing parts supplied by reference TRBV2 and TRBJ1-2, is EPEVTQTPSHQVTQMGQEVILRCVPISNHLYFYWYRQILGQKVEFLVSFYNNEISEKSEIFDDQFSVERPDGSNFTLKIRSTKLEDSAMYFCASSTTQGNYGYTFGSGTRLTVV.